This TCR beta chain is drawn from a study of OX40 agonist ivuxolimab in advanced cancers. At the level of the study: Partial response was recorded in three patients: one hepatocellular carcinoma and two cutaneous melanoma cases.

Sequencing was performed with immunoSEQ multiplex PCR; in TCRdb, only in-frame clones are kept and a portion is missing. The data hold roughly 100,000 clones, with over 75% observed a single time. The CDR3 is 16 amino acids. The germline V and J ends were trimmed by 4 bases and 3 bases, with 17 bases remaining between them. The germline V gene has CDR1 SGHRS and CDR2 YFSETQ. Sequenced here: CD4+ or CD8+ T cells sorted from blood, sampled in a trial of the OX40 agonist ivuxolimab. The receptor was derived from an adult with an advanced solid tumor such as melanoma, head and neck, liver or kidney cancer. V gene TRBV5-1 combines with J gene TRBJ2-1; D may be TRBD2 (6 bases). The CDR3 sequence: CASSPNVGGGYNEQFF. CDR3 DNA sequence: TGCGCCAGCAGCCCGAATGTCGGGGGAGGCTACAATGAGCAGTTCTTC.